Included here is one T cell receptor (beta chain) sequence, with context. Chain pairing is unknown; alpha and beta were sequenced separately. Data came from immunoSEQ multiplex PCR; TCRdb stores just in-frame clones and leaves some out. The table records 50,000 to 65,000 clones, 88% of them present only once. The germline gives CDR1 SGHNT, CDR2 YYREEE (reference sequence). The CDR3 length is 14 residues. J was trimmed by 6 bases and V by 4 bases; bases with no gene match: 4. This sample stems from a study of T cells in tuberculosis. After thawing and overnight rest, PBMC were stained with GMM-loaded CD1B tetramer, viability dye and anti-CD3 for sorting. The lipid loaded on the CD1B tetramers was C32 glucose monomycolate from Rhodococcus equi.

This TCR was recovered from an adult woman with latent tuberculosis. The chain recombines TRBV5-4 with TRBJ2-3; 11 bases are a match to TRBD2. Sequences were obtained from CD1b-GMM tetramer-negative cells sorted from PBMCs. The CDR3 sequence is CASSIAGGSDTQYF. The CDR3 bases are TGTGCCAGCAGCATAGCGGGGGGGTCGGATACGCAGTATTTT.